The subject of this entry is one T cell receptor (beta chain). Its target is unknown. Germline loops: CDR1 LGHDT, CDR2 YNNKEL (reference sequence). This CDR3 is 15 amino acids long. This entry belongs to a study of monozygotic twins with inflammatory bowel disease. Regarding the study as a whole: IBD patients showed reduced TCRbeta diversity (inverse Simpson) versus healthy co-twins.

A total RNA quantity of around 3,700 ng went into each TCR library. TCRalpha and TCRbeta cDNA underwent two nested PCRs of roughly 17 and 9 cycles. Using the 5' RACE reads, TCRdb records one entry per CDR3 protein without DNA. The table gives around 150,000 distinct CDR3 sequences; the top ten clones make up around 2.8% of it. The sequence was obtained from a human donor with ulcerative colitis or Crohn's disease, or a healthy co-twin of an affected twin (not recorded which). Source material: blood. The chain combines TRBV3-1 with TRBJ2-7; TCRdb gives TRBD1 as the D gene, but with no DNA this cannot be confirmed. This chain's CDR3 is CASSQDGEGTYEQYF.